The present TCR beta chain was sequenced within a study of beta chain features in type 1 diabetes. About the study: When patients were set against healthy donors, age, gender and cell yields were similar. The study's findings and limits: Patients' naive, central memory and regulatory TCRB repertoires appeared more alike than those of healthy donors. Shorter TCRB CDR3s, moderately but significantly so, marked every one of the four CD4+ subsets in Type 1 diabetes patients.

The entirety of the isolated RNA underwent reverse transcription, so expressed TCRB transcripts were sequenced. Sequencing used immunoSEQ multiplex PCR; TCRdb keeps in-frame clones, though not all of them. This sample yields about 740,000 clones, of which 13% are seen a single time; 0.022% belongs to the top ten. The CDR3 is made up of 14 amino acids. Trimming took 2 bases from V and 2 from J, leaving 9 bases between them. The germline gives CDR1 MNHEY, CDR2 SMNVEV (reference sequence). This clone was detected a few times. Its antigen is undetermined. At the DNA level, this CDR3 is encoded by other sequences in the same sample as well.

Sequenced input: naive CD4+ T cells from blood. The origin of this receptor is a young man with type 1 diabetes. V gene TRBV27 combines with J gene TRBJ1-1; the D is unclear. CDR3 in amino acids: CASSLRALNTEAFF. The CDR3 nucleotides are TGTGCCAGCAGTTTACGAGCCTTAAACACTGAAGCTTTCTTT.